Listed below are T cell receptor beta chains from one sample, sequenced in a study of blood T cell repertoires in COVID-19. Here immunoSEQ multiplex PCR was the method, and the copy in TCRdb shows in-frame clones only, minus some. The profile shows some 330,000 clones, roughly 90% of them singletons. The material sequenced was PBMCs or T cells enriched from blood (not recorded which). The origin of the receptors is a woman younger than 45 who had recovered from COVID-19. CDR3s include the opening cysteine and the closing phenylalanine or tryptophan. The D gene is left open where the match is weak. Clone size is stated in some rows and not others, as once, few, many or a class when expanded.

-	-	TRBV11-3	17	TRBJ1-2	CASSLKVLGRENYGYTF	TGTGCCAGCAGCTTGAAGGTATTAGGACGGGAAAACTATGGCTACACCTTC
TRBD1	-	TRBV7-8	13	TRBJ1-2	CASSFGQGEGYTF	TGTGCCAGCAGCTTCGGACAGGGCGAAGGCTACACCTTC
-	-	TRBV7-8	14	TRBJ2-3	CASRAWTGRDTQYF	TGTGCCAGCCGGGCCTGGACTGGGAGAGATACGCAGTATTTT
-	few	TRBV3-1/TRBV3-2	13	TRBJ2-1	CASSQVRRGEQFF	TGTGCCAGCAGCCAGGTGCGTCGGGGTGAGCAGTTCTTC
-	-	TRBV6-2/TRBV6-3	14	TRBJ2-7	CASSYLGGELEQYF	TGTGCCAGCAGTTACCTAGGGGGGGAGCTCGAGCAGTACTTC
TRBD1	-	TRBV15	16	TRBJ2-1	CATSRDRGQSYNEQFF	TGTGCCACCAGCAGAGATCGGGGACAGTCCTACAATGAGCAGTTCTTC
TRBD1	-	TRBV10-3	13	TRBJ1-1	CATWTGREPEAFF	TGTGCCACCTGGACAGGGAGGGAGCCTGAAGCTTTCTTT
TRBD1	-	TRBV2	15	TRBJ2-5	CASQGQDRARETQYF	TGTGCCAGCCAGGGTCAGGACAGGGCACGGGAGACCCAGTACTTC
TRBD2	-	TRBV6-2/TRBV6-3	18	TRBJ2-3	CASSYLAGGPGSTDTQYF	TGTGCCAGCAGTTACCTAGCGGGAGGGCCGGGTAGCACAGATACGCAGTATTTT
-	-	TRBV28	12	TRBJ2-7	CASSFGTGEQYF	TGTGCCAGCAGTTTTGGGACTGGCGAGCAGTACTTC
-	-	TRBV6-4	15	TRBJ2-1	CASSRTGQSYNEQFF	TGTGCCAGCAGTAGAACGGGACAATCCTACAATGAGCAGTTCTTC
TRBD1	-	TRBV7-9	17	TRBJ2-2	CASSPLLDREITGELFF	TGTGCCAGCAGCCCACTACTGGACAGGGAAATTACCGGGGAGCTGTTTTTT
-	once	TRBV6-5	14	TRBJ1-1	CASSSHSFITEAFF	TGTGCCAGCAGTTCACACAGTTTTATCACTGAAGCTTTCTTT
-	-	TRBV6-5	14	TRBJ1-1	CASRRPGEHTEAFF	TGTGCCAGCAGAAGACCCGGGGAGCACACTGAAGCTTTCTTT
TRBD1	-	TRBV9	14	TRBJ1-6	CASSVQGANSPLHF	TGTGCCAGCAGCGTCCAGGGGGCGAATTCACCCCTCCACTTT
-	-	TRBV12-1	19	TRBJ2-4	CASSPRLAGGPWSKNIQYF	TGTGCCAGCAGCCCGAGACTAGCGGGGGGGCCGTGGTCCAAAAACATTCAGTACTTC
-	few	TRBV7-9	12	TRBJ1-6	CASSLPSSPLHF	TGTGCCAGCAGCTTACCTTCTTCACCCCTCCACTTT
-	-	TRBV5-6	14	TRBJ2-7	CASSKLSRAYEQYF	TGTGCCAGCAGCAAACTCTCTAGAGCCTACGAGCAGTACTTC
-	-	TRBV19	13	TRBJ1-2	CASSSQGNYGYTF	TGTGCCAGTAGTTCACAGGGAAACTATGGCTACACCTTC
-	-	TRBV4-3	18	TRBJ1-3	CASSQSYGGGGSGNTIYF	TGCGCCAGCAGCCAGTCGTACGGGGGTGGCGGGAGTGGAAACACCATATATTTT
-	-	TRBV11-1	13	TRBJ2-5	CASSIYLGETQYF	TGTGCCAGCAGTATATACCTCGGGGAGACCCAGTACTTC
-	-	TRBV30	14	TRBJ1-2	CAWSGQVGGEGYTF	TGTGCCTGGAGTGGGCAGGTCGGAGGGGAAGGCTACACCTTC
-	-	TRBV6-5	12	TRBJ1-4	CASSHRDEKLFF	TGTGCCAGCAGTCACAGGGATGAAAAACTGTTTTTT
-	-	TRBV6-5	16	TRBJ2-1	CASSYLEQGLFNEQFF	TGTGCCAGCAGTTACCTAGAGCAGGGACTCTTCAATGAGCAGTTCTTC
TRBD1	-	TRBV25-1	14	TRBJ2-1	CASSAQGASYEQFF	TGTGCCAGCAGTGCGCAGGGGGCTAGCTATGAGCAGTTCTTC
TRBD1	-	TRBV5-1	15	TRBJ1-1	CASSSRGTGETEAFF	TGCGCCAGCAGCTCGAGAGGGACAGGGGAGACTGAAGCTTTCTTT
TRBD1	-	TRBV11-3	16	TRBJ1-6	CASSFTGTGAGSPLHF	TGTGCCAGCAGCTTTACCGGGACAGGGGCGGGATCACCCCTCCACTTT
-	-	TRBV5-1	15	TRBJ1-5	CASSLIGGANQPQHF	TGCGCCAGCAGCTTGATCGGGGGGGCCAATCAGCCCCAGCATTTT
TRBD1	-	TRBV6-2/TRBV6-3	15	TRBJ2-5	CASSYLDRAGETQYF	TGTGCCAGCAGTTACCTAGACAGGGCAGGAGAGACCCAGTACTTC
-	-	TRBV5-1	14	TRBJ2-7	CASSLGSRSYEQYF	TGCGCCAGCAGCTTGGGTTCCCGGTCCTACGAGCAGTACTTC
-	-	TRBV6-2/TRBV6-3	13	TRBJ2-2	CASSPPLTGELFF	TGTGCCAGCAGTCCCCCACTCACCGGGGAGCTGTTTTTT
TRBD1	-	TRBV28	15	TRBJ1-3	CASSGTGGVRNTIYF	TGTGCCAGCAGTGGGACAGGGGGCGTTCGGAACACCATATATTTT
-	-	TRBV27	14	TRBJ1-5	CASSLSGANQPQHF	TGTGCCAGCAGTTTATCAGGGGCGAATCAGCCCCAGCATTTT
-	-	TRBV29-1	13	TRBJ2-1	CSVQRTQINEQFF	TGCAGCGTTCAGCGAACCCAGATCAATGAGCAGTTCTTC
-	-	TRBV20-1	11	TRBJ2-7	CSASYVYEQYF	TGCAGTGCTAGTTATGTCTACGAGCAGTACTTC
-	-	TRBV12-2	17	TRBJ1-3	CASRLAVYLCSGNTIYF	-
TRBD1	-	TRBV27	15	TRBJ2-7	CASRHGTGGLYEQYF	TGTGCCAGCAGACACGGGACAGGGGGTCTCTACGAGCAGTACTTC
-	-	TRBV4-1	12	TRBJ2-1	CASSREVGEQFF	TGCGCCAGCAGCCGGGAGGTCGGTGAGCAGTTCTTC
TRBD1	-	TRBV11-2	15	TRBJ1-1	CASSLTTPGGTEAFF	TGTGCCAGCAGCTTAACTACCCCAGGGGGGACTGAAGCTTTCTTT
TRBD1	-	TRBV27	15	TRBJ1-4	CASSGQGASNEKLFF	TGTGCCAGCAGTGGACAGGGGGCATCGAATGAAAAACTGTTTTTT
TRBD1	-	TRBV6-1	18	TRBJ1-5	CASSEDRAQRGGNQAQHF	TGTGCCAGCAGCGAAGACAGGGCCCAGCGGGGTGGGAATCAGGCCCAGCATTTT
-	-	TRBV6-5	12	TRBJ2-2	CASRIRVGELFF	TGTGCCAGCAGGATCCGGGTCGGGGAGCTGTTTTTT
-	-	TRBV7-2	14	TRBJ1-2	CASSLDVSLYGYTF	TGTGCCAGCAGCTTAGATGTCAGTCTCTATGGCTACACCTTC
-	-	TRBV30	11	TRBJ2-7	CAWLRTVRWYF	TGTGCCTGGCTAAGAACAGTCCGTTGGTACTTC
-	-	TRBV6-5	15	TRBJ1-1	CASSYSGAGDTEAFF	TGTGCCAGCAGTTACTCGGGGGCTGGGGACACTGAAGCTTTCTTT
-	-	TRBV13	13	TRBJ1-3	CASKTGSGNTIYF	TGTGCCAGCAAGACAGGCTCTGGAAACACCATATATTTT
TRBD2	-	TRBV6-5	15	TRBJ2-7	CASSYSLAGSYEQYF	TGTGCCAGCAGTTACTCTCTAGCGGGGTCCTACGAGCAGTACTTC
TRBD1	-	TRBV3-1/TRBV3-2	15	TRBJ1-2	CASSRRDSSNYGYTF	TGTGCCAGCAGCCGCCGGGACAGCTCTAACTATGGCTACACCTTC
TRBD1	-	TRBV10-3	15	TRBJ1-1	CAITRQGAVNTEAFF	TGTGCCATCACCAGACAGGGGGCGGTGAACACTGAAGCTTTCTTT
-	-	TRBV6-5	15	TRBJ1-5	CASKTGSGGNQPQHF	TGTGCCAGCAAAACAGGGTCGGGGGGAAATCAGCCCCAGCATTTT
-	once	TRBV10-3	16	TRBJ1-2	CAITMLVTESNYGYTF	TGTGCCATCACCATGCTTGTGACAGAGAGTAACTATGGCTACACCTTC
-	-	TRBV27	14	TRBJ2-7	CASSFSGLSYEQYF	TGTGCCAGCAGTTTTAGCGGCCTCTCCTACGAGCAGTACTTC
-	-	TRBV19	14	TRBJ1-1	CASSPVDLPLGAFF	TGTGCCAGTAGTCCTGTGGACTTACCACTAGGAGCTTTCTTT
TRBD1	-	TRBV11-2	16	TRBJ2-7	CASSSRGQTGLREQYF	TGTGCCAGCAGCTCCAGAGGGCAGACAGGGCTCCGCGAGCAGTACTTC
-	-	TRBV18	15	TRBJ1-1	CASSPPGGYNTEAFF	TGTGCCAGCTCACCACCCGGAGGTTACAACACTGAAGCTTTCTTT
TRBD2	once	TRBV18	19	TRBJ2-6	CASSPPLAGGRPGANVLTF	TGTGCCAGCTCACCACCGTTAGCGGGGGGCCGGCCAGGGGCCAACGTCCTGACTTTC
TRBD2	-	TRBV6-2/TRBV6-3	15	TRBJ2-7	CASSYSRDYSFEQYF	TGTGCCAGCAGTTACTCGAGGGACTATTCCTTCGAGCAGTACTTC
TRBD1	-	TRBV7-7	17	TRBJ1-3	CASSARIQGRGGNTIYF	TGTGCTAGCAGCGCCCGGATACAGGGGCGCGGGGGAAACACCATATATTTT